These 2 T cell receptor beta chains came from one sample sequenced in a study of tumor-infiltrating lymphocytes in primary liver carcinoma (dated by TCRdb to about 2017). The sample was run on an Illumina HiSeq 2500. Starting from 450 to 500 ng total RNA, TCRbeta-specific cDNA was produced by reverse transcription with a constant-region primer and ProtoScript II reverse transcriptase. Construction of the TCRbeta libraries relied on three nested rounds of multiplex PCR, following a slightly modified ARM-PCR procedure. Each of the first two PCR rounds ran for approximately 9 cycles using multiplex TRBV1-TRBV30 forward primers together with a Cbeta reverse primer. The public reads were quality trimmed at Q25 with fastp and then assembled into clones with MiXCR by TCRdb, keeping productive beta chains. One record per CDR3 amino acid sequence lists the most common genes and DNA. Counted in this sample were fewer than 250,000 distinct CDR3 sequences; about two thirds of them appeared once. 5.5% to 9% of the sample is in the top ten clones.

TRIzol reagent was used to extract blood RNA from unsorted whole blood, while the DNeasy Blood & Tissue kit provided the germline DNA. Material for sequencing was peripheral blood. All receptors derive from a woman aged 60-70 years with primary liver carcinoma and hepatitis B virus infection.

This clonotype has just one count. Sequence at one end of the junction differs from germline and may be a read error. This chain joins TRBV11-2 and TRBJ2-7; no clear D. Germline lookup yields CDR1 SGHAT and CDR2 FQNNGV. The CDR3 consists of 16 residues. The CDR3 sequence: CASSLAGDATFYEQYF. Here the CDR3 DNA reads TGTGCCAGCAGCTTAGCCGGAGACGCCACTTTTTACGAGCAGTATTTC.

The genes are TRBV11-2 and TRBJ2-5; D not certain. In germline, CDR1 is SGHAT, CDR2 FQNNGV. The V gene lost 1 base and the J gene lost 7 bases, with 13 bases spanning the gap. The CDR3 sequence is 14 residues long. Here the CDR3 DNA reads TGTGCCAGCAGCTTAGTCCGGACCCCCCGGACCCAGTACTTC. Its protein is CASSLVRTPRTQYF.